These 6 T cell receptor beta chains share one sample of origin, sequenced in a study of cytomegalovirus exposure and HLA in healthy donors. With 60 Vbeta and 13 Jbeta primers, the PCR was carried out. Profiling relied on immunoSEQ multiplex PCR, and the TCRdb table lists in-frame clones only, not all of them. Of 99,000 or so clones listed, roughly 80% are singletons. Input material: PBMCs. The receptor set was obtained from a woman aged 40 to 50 in good health and CMV-seronegative.

This chain connects TRBV25-1 to TRBJ2-7; no definite D call. The CDR3 contains 14 residues. Germline lookup yields CDR1 MGHDK and CDR2 SYGVNS. With 2 bases removed from V and 6 bases from J, the gap between germline ends came to 14 bases. The CDR3 here is CASSENTLTREQYF. Written as DNA, the CDR3 is TGTGCCAGCAGTGAAAATACCCTCACTCGCGAGCAGTACTTC.

The chain is built from TRBV5-6 and TRBJ1-1, with a weak D call TRBD1 (6 bases). The V gene lost 3 bases and the J gene lost 11 bases, with 14 bases spanning the gap. Germline V CDR1 and CDR2: SGHDT, YYEEEE. CDR3 length: 12 residues. The CDR3 loop is CASSWGTNSAFF. CDR3 coding DNA: TGTGCCAGCAGCTGGGGGACAAATTCTGCTTTCTTT.

The chain has TRBV7-9 and TRBJ2-7; 9 bases fit TRBD2. V lost 3 bases and J lost 4; bases outside the gene matches: 1. Germline-derived CDR1 and CDR2 are SEHNR and FQNEAQ (reference sequence). The length of the CDR3 is 13 residues. CDR3 coding DNA: TGTGCCAGCAGCTTCGGACTAGCGTACGAGCAGTACTTC. This codes for CASSFGLAYEQYF. Complete variable domain (other parts from reference TRBV7-9 and TRBJ2-7): DTGVSQNPRHKITKRGQNVTFRCDPISEHNRLYWYRQTLGQGPEFLTYFQNEAQLEKSRLLSDRFSAERPKGSFSTLEIQRTEQGDSAMYLCASSFGLAYEQYFGPGTRLTVT.

The chain uses TRBV18 and TRBJ2-7; D not resolved. V was pared by 0 bases and J by 3 bases, with 6 bases between. Germline-derived CDR1 and CDR2 are KGHSH and LQKENI. The CDR3 extends over 13 amino acids. The CDR3 is CASSPPRDYEQYF. The CDR3 DNA reads TGTGCCAGCTCACCACCCCGAGACTACGAGCAGTACTTC.

The V gene is TRBV18, the J gene TRBJ2-1; D is perhaps TRBD2 (5 bases). Per germline, CDR1 KGHSH and CDR2 LQKENI. V was pared by 6 bases and J by 6 bases, with 15 bases between. The length of the CDR3 is 14 residues. Written as DNA, the CDR3 is TGTGCCAGCTCTCCTACCCGGACTGGCAATGAGCAGTTCTTC. Translating it yields CASSPTRTGNEQFF.

The chain couples TRBV5-4 to TRBJ1-5; 8 bases agree with TRBD1. The V and J ends lost 0 bases and 3 bases, in that order; junction bases with no gene match: 2. In germline, CDR1 is SGHNT, CDR2 YYREEE (reference sequence). The CDR3 totals 15 residues. The DNA of the CDR3 is TGTGCCAGCAGCTTGGCAGGGGGCCCCAATCAGCCCCAGCATTTT. The encoded protein is CASSLAGGPNQPQHF.